The text below deals with one T cell receptor beta chain. The data derive from a study of T cell responses to AZD1222 COVID-19 vaccine. Measured with immunoSEQ multiplex PCR; TCRdb has only the in-frame clones, and not every one. The repertoire holds approximately 200,000 clones, with almost 90% as singletons. The CDR3 loop spans 14 amino acids. With 5 bases clipped from V and 14 bases from J, the junction kept 15 bases outside the gene matches. The germline V gene has CDR1 SGHTA and CDR2 FQGNSA. The rearrangement links TRBV7-2 to TRBJ2-3; 8 bases are shared with TRBD1. Sequences were derived from peripheral blood, sampled on day 0 of AZD1222 vaccination. The clonotype originates from an adult in good health. The CDR3 sequence: CASSKGTGARDRYF. In nucleotides, the CDR3 is TGTGCCAGCAGCAAAGGGACAGGCGCTCGTGACCGGTATTTT.